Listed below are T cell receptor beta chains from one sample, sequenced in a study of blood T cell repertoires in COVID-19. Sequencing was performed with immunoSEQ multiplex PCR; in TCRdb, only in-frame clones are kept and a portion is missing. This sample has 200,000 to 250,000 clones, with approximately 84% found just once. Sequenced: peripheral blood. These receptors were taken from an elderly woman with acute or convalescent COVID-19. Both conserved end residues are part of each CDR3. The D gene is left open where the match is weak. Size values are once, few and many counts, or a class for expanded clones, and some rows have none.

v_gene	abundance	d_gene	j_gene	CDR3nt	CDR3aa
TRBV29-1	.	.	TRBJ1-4	TGCAGCGTTTGGGGCCTGAATGAAAAACTGTTTTTT	CSVWGLNEKLFF
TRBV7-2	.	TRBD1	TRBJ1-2	TGTGCCAGCAGCCCCGCAGGGACAGCTTATGGCTACACCTTC	CASSPAGTAYGYTF
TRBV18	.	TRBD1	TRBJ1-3	TGTGCCAGCTCACCGATCGACAGGGGGATTGGAAACACCATATATTTT	CASSPIDRGIGNTIYF
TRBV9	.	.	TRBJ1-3	TGTGCCACATCAGGTCAAGAGAACACCATATATTTT	CATSGQENTIYF
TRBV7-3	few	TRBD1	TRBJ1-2	TGTGCCAGCAGCTTTACGGGACAGGGGGCGGGTGGCTACACCTTC	CASSFTGQGAGGYTF
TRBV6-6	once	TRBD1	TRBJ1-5	TGTGCCAGCAGCCAGGGACAGGGGTCGAGTCAGCAGCCCCAGCATTTT	CASSQGQGSSQQPQHF
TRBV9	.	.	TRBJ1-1	TGTGCCAGCAGCCCTCGCTGGACAGCGAGTTTTGGGAACACTGAAGCTTTCTTT	CASSPRWTASFGNTEAFF
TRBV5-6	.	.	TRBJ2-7	TGTGCCAGCAGCTTGAACGGACTTTGGGAGCAGTACTTC	CASSLNGLWEQYF
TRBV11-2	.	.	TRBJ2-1	TGTGCCAGCAGCTTAGGGGGCTCGAGTAATGAGCAGTTCTTC	CASSLGGSSNEQFF
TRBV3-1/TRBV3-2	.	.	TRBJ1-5	TGTGCCAGCAGCCCCCAGCCGGGTCAGCCCCAGCATTTT	CASSPQPGQPQHF
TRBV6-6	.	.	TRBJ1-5	TGTGCCAGCCAGTCAGGGCAGGGCTATAGCAATCAGCCCCAGCATTTT	CASQSGQGYSNQPQHF
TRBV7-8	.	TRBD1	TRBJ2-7	TGTGCCAGCAGCGCCGACAGGGGAGCCTACGAGCAGTACTTC	CASSADRGAYEQYF
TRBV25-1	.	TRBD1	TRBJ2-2	TGTGCCAGCAGTGCGACAGGGCGGAACACCGGGGAGCTGTTTTTT	CASSATGRNTGELFF
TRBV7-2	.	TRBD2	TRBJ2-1	TGTGCCAGCAGCTTAGCGCGGGAGGGCCACAATGAGCAGTTCTTC	CASSLAREGHNEQFF
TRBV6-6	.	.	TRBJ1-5	TGTGCCAGCAGACCTACAGGGATCGGTCAGCCCCAGCATTTT	CASRPTGIGQPQHF
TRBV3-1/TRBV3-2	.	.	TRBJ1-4	TGTGCCAGCAGCCAAGTCCAACTCACAGACGGTGAAAAACTGTTTTTT	CASSQVQLTDGEKLFF
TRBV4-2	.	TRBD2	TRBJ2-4	TGTGCCAGCAGCCAAGATGCTAGCGGGGTTGGTCTAGCCAAAAACATTCAGTACTTC	CASSQDASGVGLAKNIQYF
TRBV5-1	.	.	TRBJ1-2	TGCGCCAGCAGCTTGGGACAGAGCTATGGCTACACCTTC	CASSLGQSYGYTF
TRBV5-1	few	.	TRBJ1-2	TGCGCCAGCAGCTTGGCCTTCGGAGATCGAGGCTACACCTTC	CASSLAFGDRGYTF
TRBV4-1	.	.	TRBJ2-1	TGCGCCAGCAGCCAAGCAACAGGGCCTTACAATGAGCAGTTCTTC	CASSQATGPYNEQFF
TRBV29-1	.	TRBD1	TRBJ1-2	TGCAGCGTTGCCCTGCGGACAGGGGGCGCTGATATGAGGGGCTACACCTTC	CSVALRTGGADMRGYTF
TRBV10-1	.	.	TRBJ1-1	TGCGCCAGAACGGACAGTAAGCTTGGCACTGAAGCTTTCTTT	CARTDSKLGTEAFF
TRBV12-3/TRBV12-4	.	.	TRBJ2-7	TGTGCCAGCAGTTTTCTATACGAGCAGTACTTC	CASSFLYEQYF
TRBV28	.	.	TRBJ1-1	TGTGCCAGCAGTTCACCTACGCGGGGCAAGGGGCCTGAAGCTTTCTTT	CASSSPTRGKGPEAFF
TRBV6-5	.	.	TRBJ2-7	TGTGCCAGCAGTTACGGCGGCGAGCAGTACTTC	CASSYGGEQYF
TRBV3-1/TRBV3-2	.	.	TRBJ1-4	TGTGCCAGCAGCCAAGATCTCGGCAGGGGAGAAGAAAAACTGTTTTTT	CASSQDLGRGEEKLFF
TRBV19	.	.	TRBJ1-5	TGTGCCAGTAGTCGAGGGTTTTTAAGCAATCAGCCCCAGCATTTT	CASSRGFLSNQPQHF
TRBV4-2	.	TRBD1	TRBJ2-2	TGTGCCAGCAGCCAACAGGGGGCCTCCGGGGAGCTGTTTTTT	CASSQQGASGELFF
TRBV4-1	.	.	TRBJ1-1	TGCGCCAGCAGCCAAGAGGACAGCCTCGCCCTGACTGAAGCTTTCTTT	CASSQEDSLALTEAFF
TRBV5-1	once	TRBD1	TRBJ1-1	TGCGCCAGCAGCTCCCACCCGACAGGGACGACTGAAGCTTTCTTT	CASSSHPTGTTEAFF
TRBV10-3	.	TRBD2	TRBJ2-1	TGTGCCATCAGTGAGACCGCGCTAGCGGGAGGGGGATATGAGCAGTTCTTC	CAISETALAGGGYEQFF
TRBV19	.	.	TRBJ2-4	TGTGCCAGTAGTATGGGGGGGGCACAAAACATTCAGTACTTC	CASSMGGAQNIQYF
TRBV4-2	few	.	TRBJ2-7	TGTGCCAGCAGCCATAACGCCCTCGGGAGTGCCTCGTACGAGCAGTACTTC	CASSHNALGSASYEQYF
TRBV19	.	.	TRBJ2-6	TGTGCCAGTAGTATGTCTCGTTCGTCTGGGGCCAACGTCCTGACTTTC	CASSMSRSSGANVLTF
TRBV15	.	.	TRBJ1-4	TGTGCCACCAGCGGCCGGGTGAATGAAAAACTGTTTTTT	CATSGRVNEKLFF
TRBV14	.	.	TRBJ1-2	TGTGCCAGCAGCCAAAGCCGGGAGTATGGCTACACCTTC	CASSQSREYGYTF
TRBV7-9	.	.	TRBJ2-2	TGTGCCAGCAGCTTAGCACAGGGAAGCACCGGGGAGCTGTTTTTT	CASSLAQGSTGELFF
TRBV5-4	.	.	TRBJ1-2	TGTGCCAGCAGCTTGGAGGGGAACTATGGCTACACCTTC	CASSLEGNYGYTF
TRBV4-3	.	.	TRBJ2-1	TGCGCCAGCAGCCCACGGGGTATTGCGGGAAGTAATGAGCAGTTCTTC	CASSPRGIAGSNEQFF
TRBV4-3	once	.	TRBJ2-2	TGCGCCAGCAGCCAAGACCCAACAGTCAGGGGCGGCGGGGAGCTGTTTTTT	CASSQDPTVRGGGELFF
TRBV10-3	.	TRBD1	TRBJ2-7	TGTGCCATCAGTGAGCGGGACAGAGCCTACGAGCAGTACTTC	CAISERDRAYEQYF
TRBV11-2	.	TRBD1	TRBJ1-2	TGTGCCAGCAGCTTTATCGGGACAGCCCTTTCCTACACCTTC	CASSFIGTALSYTF
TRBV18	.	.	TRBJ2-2	TGTGCCAGCTCACCACCGGAGGGCACCGGGGAGCTGTTTTTT	CASSPPEGTGELFF
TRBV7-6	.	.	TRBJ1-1	TGTGCCAGCAGCTTAATTGGGGCCACCATGAACACTGAAGCTTTCTTT	CASSLIGATMNTEAFF